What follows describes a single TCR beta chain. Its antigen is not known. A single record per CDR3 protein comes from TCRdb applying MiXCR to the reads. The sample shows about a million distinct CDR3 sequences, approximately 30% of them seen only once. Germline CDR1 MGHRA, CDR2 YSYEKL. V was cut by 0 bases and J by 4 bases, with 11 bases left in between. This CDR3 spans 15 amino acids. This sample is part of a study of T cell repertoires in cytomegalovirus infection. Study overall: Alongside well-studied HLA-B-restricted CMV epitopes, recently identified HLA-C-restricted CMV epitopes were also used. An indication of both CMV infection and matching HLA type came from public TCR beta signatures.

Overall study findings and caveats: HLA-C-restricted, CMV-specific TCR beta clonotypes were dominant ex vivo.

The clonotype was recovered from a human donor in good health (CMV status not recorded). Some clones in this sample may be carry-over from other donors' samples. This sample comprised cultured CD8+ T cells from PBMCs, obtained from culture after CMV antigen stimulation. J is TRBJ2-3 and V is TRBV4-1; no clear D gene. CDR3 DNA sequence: TGCGCCAGCAGCCAAGAGGGAAAAATAGCAGATACGCAGTATTTT. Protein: CASSQEGKIADTQYF.